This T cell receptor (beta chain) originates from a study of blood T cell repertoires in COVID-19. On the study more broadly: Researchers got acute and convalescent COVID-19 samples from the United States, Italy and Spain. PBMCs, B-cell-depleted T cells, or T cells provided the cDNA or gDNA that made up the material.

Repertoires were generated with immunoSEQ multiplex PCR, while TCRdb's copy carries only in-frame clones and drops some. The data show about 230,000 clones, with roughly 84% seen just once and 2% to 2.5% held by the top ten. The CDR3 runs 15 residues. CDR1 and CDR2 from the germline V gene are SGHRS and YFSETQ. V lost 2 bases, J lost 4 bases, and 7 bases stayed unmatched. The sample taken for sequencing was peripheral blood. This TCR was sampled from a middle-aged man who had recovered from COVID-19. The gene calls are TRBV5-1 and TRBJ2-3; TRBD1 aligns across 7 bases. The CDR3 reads CASSFSTQGADTQYF. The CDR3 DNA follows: TGCGCCAGCAGCTTCTCCACTCAGGGGGCAGATACGCAGTATTTT.